Each of the 28 T cell receptor beta chains below was sequenced from the same sample in a study of control samples from healthy donors and cancer patients. Profiling relied on immunoSEQ multiplex PCR, and the TCRdb table lists in-frame clones only, not all of them. The table records under 70,000 clones, approximately 86% of them present only once. Sequenced sample: blood. These receptors were taken from a man aged 45-65 years in good health.

The table lists this clone with a count of one. The chain couples TRBV5-5 to TRBJ2-7; 7 nucleotides align to TRBD1. Germline CDR1 SGHKS, CDR2 YYEKEE (reference sequence). V dropped 0 bases and J dropped 1; count of bases not matched to a gene: 7. This CDR3 is built from 16 residues. The chain's CDR3 is CASSLVRDSASYEQYF. DNA for the CDR3: TGTGCCAGCAGCTTGGTCAGGGACAGCGCGTCCTACGAGCAGTACTTC.

The rearrangement joins TRBV7-3 to TRBJ2-2; TRBD2 matches at 9 bases. CDR1 is SGHTA, CDR2 FQGTGA, per germline. The ends lost 6 bases at V and 6 bases at J; junction bases unmatched: 8. The CDR3 is made up of 15 amino acids. CDR3 residues: CASRQGTSQSGELFF. In nucleotides, the CDR3 is TGTGCCAGCAGACAGGGGACTAGCCAATCCGGGGAGCTGTTTTTT. Supplemented by reference TRBV7-3 and TRBJ2-2, the full variable domain reads GAGVSQTPSNKVTEKGKYVELRCDPISGHTALYWYRQSLGQGPEFLIYFQGTGAADDSGLPNDRFFAVRPEGSVSTLKIQRTERGDSAVYLCASRQGTSQSGELFFGEGSRLTVL.

The V and J genes are TRBV28 and TRBJ1-3; D gene uncertain. Trimming stripped 4 bases from V and 0 bases from J, with 13 bases between. CDR1 MDHEN and CDR2 SYDVKM come from the germline V gene. This CDR3 contains 16 residues. CDR3 residues: CASSSGSRNSGNTIYF. CDR3 DNA: TGTGCCAGCAGTTCCGGCAGTCGGAACTCTGGAAACACCATATATTTT.

CDR3 region: CASSEVPSETYEQYF. In DNA, the CDR3 is TGTGCCAGCAGTGAAGTGCCTAGCGAGACCTACGAGCAGTACTTC. The chain links TRBV6-1 to TRBJ2-7; maybe TRBD2 (6 bases). Germline-derived CDR1 and CDR2 are MNHNS and SASEGT. The V and J ends lost 1 base and 2 bases respectively, with 12 bases between them. The CDR3 runs 15 residues.

The rearrangement links TRBV14 to TRBJ2-7, with 10 positions matching TRBD1. CDR1 and CDR2 from the germline V gene are SGHDN and FVKESK. V was clipped by 5 bases and J by 4 bases; unmatched bases: 5. The CDR3 runs 14 residues. The CDR3 DNA reads as TGTGCCAGCAGCGACCGGGACAGGGGTTACGAGCAGTACTTC. This sequence encodes CASSDRDRGYEQYF.

V usage is TRBV6-5 and J usage is TRBJ2-2; 8 nucleotides align to TRBD1. J gave up 0 bases and V 2 bases, and 2 bases lay outside the gene matches. The length of the CDR3 is 16 residues. The germline V gene has CDR1 MNHEY and CDR2 SVGAGI. The CDR3 DNA sequence: TGTGCCAGCAGTTACCAGACAGGGGCGAACACCGGGGAGCTGTTTTTT. It is translated as CASSYQTGANTGELFF.

The chain carries TRBV11-2 and TRBJ2-7; D possibly corresponds to TRBD2 (5 bases). Trimming pared 3 bases from V and 0 bases from J, leaving 9 bases between. Germline-derived CDR1 and CDR2 are SGHAT and FQNNGV. CDR3 length equals 14 residues. CDR3 nucleotide sequence: TGTGCCAGCAGCTTGCTAGCCTCCTCCTACGAGCAGTACTTC. Translating it yields CASSLLASSYEQYF.

This clone was found once. V gene TRBV3-1 (or the pseudogene TRBV3-2) combines with J gene TRBJ1-3, with TRBD1 identical over 10 bases. Germline lookup yields CDR1 LGHDT and CDR2 YNNKEL (reference sequence). The CDR3 runs 15 residues. The V segment lost 4 bases and the J segment 4 bases; nucleotides outside the gene matches: 4. For the CDR3, the DNA is TGTGCCAGCAGCCCGGGACAGGGGCCAGGAAACACCATATATTTT. It yields the protein CASSPGQGPGNTIYF.

The rearrangement uses TRBV6-5 and TRBJ1-1; 8 nucleotides match TRBD1. The CDR3 length is 15 residues. Germline CDR1 MNHEY, CDR2 SVGAGI. V dropped 2 bases and J dropped 5; count of bases not matched to a gene: 7. The CDR3 nucleotides are TGTGCCAGCAGTTACGGCGGACAGGGAGGAACTGAAGCTTTCTTT. It translates to CASSYGGQGGTEAFF.

This clone has only one observation. This chain links TRBV19 with TRBJ2-7; 9 bases agree with TRBD1. The V gene's germline CDR1 is LNHDA and CDR2 SQIVND (reference sequence). CDR3 length: 17 residues. Trimming took 7 bases from V and 5 from J; bases not matched to a gene: 18. The CDR3 nucleotides are TGTGCCAGTACCTATCACGGCAGGGGGACAGGGTCGAACGAGCAGTACTTC. Protein: CASTYHGRGTGSNEQYF.

The rearrangement uses TRBV5-8 and TRBJ2-3; D not certain. CDR1 and CDR2 (germline): SGHTS, YDEGEE. CDR3 size: 12 residues. V lost 2 bases, J lost 4 bases, and 5 bases lay in between. The CDR3 DNA is TGTGCCAGCAGCTTAGGTGCAGATACGCAGTATTTT. Its protein product is CASSLGADTQYF. Based on the CDR3 plus reference TRBV5-8 and TRBJ2-3, the full variable domain is EAGVTQSPTHLIKTRGQQATLRCSPISGHTSVYWYQQALGLGLQFLLWYDEGEERNRGNFPPRFSGRQFPNYSSELNVNALELEDSALYLCASSLGADTQYFGPGTRLTVL.

J is TRBJ2-7 and V is TRBV27; 7 nucleotides line up with TRBD1. The length of the CDR3 is 15 residues. CDR1 and CDR2 (germline): MNHEY, SMNVEV (reference sequence). The J segment lost 2 bases and the V segment lost 2 bases, leaving 6 bases of the junction unmatched. Here the CDR3 DNA reads TGTGCCAGCAGTTTAATCCGGGACAGCACCTACGAGCAGTACTTC. Protein product: CASSLIRDSTYEQYF.

The V gene is TRBV7-9, the J gene TRBJ1-1; D gene uncertain. This CDR3 spans 14 amino acids. From germline, CDR1 is SEHNR and CDR2 FQNEAQ (reference sequence). Trimming stripped 3 bases from V and 10 bases from J, with 18 bases between. In DNA form, the CDR3 reads TGTGCCAGCAGCTTCCCGGGCTCTACGGCCGGAGCTTTCTTT. Its protein is CASSFPGSTAGAFF.

The chain couples TRBV3-1 (or the pseudogene TRBV3-2) to TRBJ1-5; D is perhaps TRBD1 (5 bases). V shed 4 bases and J shed 2 bases, with 18 bases lying between them. CDR1 and CDR2 (germline): LGHDT, YNNKEL (reference sequence). This CDR3 contains 17 residues. The CDR3: CASSPLTVYRGNQPQHF. The CDR3 DNA reads as TGTGCCAGCAGCCCTTTGACAGTCTACCGCGGCAATCAGCCCCAGCATTTT.

This chain connects TRBV6-5 to TRBJ1-2; 9 nucleotides match TRBD1. This CDR3 spans 15 amino acids. V shed 2 bases and J 7 bases; nucleotides not matched to a gene: 8. Germline CDR1 MNHEY, CDR2 SVGAGI. CDR3 residues: CASSYHPGQGSGYTF. DNA of the CDR3: TGTGCCAGCAGTTACCATCCGGGACAGGGCTCTGGCTACACCTTC.

The rearrangement links TRBV6-2 or TRBV6-3 to TRBJ2-7; TRBD2 might be the D (5 bases). The CDR3 loop spans 13 amino acids. CDR1 and CDR2 (germline): MNHEY, SVGEGT. V was pared by 4 bases and J by 4 bases, with 11 bases between. As DNA, the CDR3 is TGTGCCAGCAGTTTGCCGAGCGGTTACGAGCAGTACTTC. This translates into CASSLPSGYEQYF.

The CDR3 here is CASIWGGGNTEAFF. The CDR3 DNA is TGTGCCAGCATCTGGGGAGGAGGGAACACTGAAGCTTTCTTT. This chain links TRBV7-2 with TRBJ1-1; D is unclear. Germline CDR1 is SGHTA and CDR2 is FQGNSA. CDR3 length equals 14 residues. With 7 bases removed from V and 1 base from J, the gap between germline ends came to 13 bases.

V gene TRBV6-5 combines with J gene TRBJ1-6; possible D gene TRBD1, 6 bases. Trimming removed 2 bases from V and 10 bases from J, with 12 bases in between. CDR1 MNHEY and CDR2 SVGAGI come from the germline V gene. The CDR3 is 14 residues long. CDR3 loop: CASSYAGVRSPLHF. Here the CDR3 DNA reads TGTGCCAGCAGTTACGCAGGGGTGAGGTCACCCCTCCACTTT.

The V and J genes are TRBV28 and TRBJ1-3, with no clear D. Per the germline V gene, CDR1 is MDHEN and CDR2 is SYDVKM. Trimming shortened V by 5 bases and J by 6 bases, and 14 bases separated the two germline ends. The CDR3 runs to 14 residues. DNA for the CDR3: TGTGCCAGCAGTCTTCCAGGCCCTGCAAACACCATATATTTT. Translation gives CASSLPGPANTIYF.

This clone was detected once. The chain couples TRBV5-1 to TRBJ2-7, with TRBD1 as a possible D gene (5 bases). The germline CDR1 and CDR2 sequences are SGHRS and YFSETQ. V lost 4 bases and J lost 0, with 11 bases in between. The CDR3 runs to 14 residues. In DNA, the CDR3 is TGCGCCAGCAGCCTAGGGGTAAGCTCCTACGAGCAGTACTTC. It specifies CASSLGVSSYEQYF. Complete variable domain (other parts from reference TRBV5-1 and TRBJ2-7): KAGVTQTPRYLIKTRGQQVTLSCSPISGHRSVSWYQQTPGQGLQFLFEYFSETQRNKGNFPGRFSGRQFSNSRSEMNVSTLELGDSALYLCASSLGVSSYEQYFGPGTRLTVT.

The V call is TRBV7-2, the J call TRBJ1-2, with TRBD1 as a possible D gene (6 bases). Germline V CDR1 and CDR2: SGHTA, FQGNSA. Trimming shortened V by 1 base and J by 12 bases, and 12 bases separated the two germline ends. The CDR3 contains 12 residues. The chain's CDR3 is CASSLVGGVNTF. The DNA for the CDR3 is TGTGCCAGCAGCTTAGTAGGGGGGGTCAACACCTTC.

This CDR3 reads CASKTGVNEQFF. CDR3 coding DNA: TGTGCCAGCAAAACAGGGGTCAATGAGCAGTTCTTC. This sequence joins TRBV19 and TRBJ2-1, with 7 bases fitting TRBD1. Germline trimming cut 9 bases from V and 6 bases from J; bases unmatched to any gene: 5. The CDR3 is 12 amino acids. The germline gives CDR1 LNHDA, CDR2 SQIVND (reference sequence).

This clone was detected a few times. The chain combines TRBV6-2 or TRBV6-3 with TRBJ2-2; possibly TRBD1 for D (5 bases). The germline V gene encodes CDR1 MNHEY and CDR2 SVGEGT. The germline V and J ends were trimmed by 5 bases and 2 bases, with 24 bases remaining between them. The CDR3 runs 19 residues. The CDR3 bases are TGTGCCAGCAGTACCGTCTTAGAGCAGGGTCTCACTAACACCGGGGAGCTGTTTTTT. The encoded protein is CASSTVLEQGLTNTGELFF.

The chain joins TRBV6-5 to TRBJ2-3; 10 bases map to TRBD1. This CDR3 contains 15 residues. V shed 5 bases, J shed 1 base, and the junction held 3 bases outside the gene matches. Germline lookup yields CDR1 MNHEY and CDR2 SVGAGI. The CDR3 sequence: CASSTGTGGTDTQYF. The CDR3 region has the DNA TGTGCCAGCAGTACCGGGACAGGGGGCACAGATACGCAGTATTTT.

CDR3 nucleotides: TGTGCCACCAGTGATGGCCGGGTCCCCGGAGTCAATGAGCAGTTCTTC. Protein sequence: CATSDGRVPGVNEQFF. The chain links TRBV24-1 to TRBJ2-1; no clear D gene. V was pared by 3 bases and J by 6 bases, with 17 bases between. CDR3 length: 16 residues. Germline V lookup: CDR1 KGHDR, CDR2 SFDVKD.

V usage is TRBV28 and J usage is TRBJ1-5, with unresolved D. Trimming removed 0 bases from V and 0 bases from J, with 6 bases in between. The CDR3 has 15 amino acids. Germline V lookup: CDR1 MDHEN, CDR2 SYDVKM. CDR3 in amino acids: CASSLWQDSNQPQHF. The CDR3 nucleotides read TGTGCCAGCAGTTTATGGCAGGATAGCAATCAGCCCCAGCATTTT.

The genes are TRBV28 and TRBJ1-1; D call uncertain. Germline CDR1 reads MDHEN; CDR2 reads SYDVKM. The CDR3 covers 13 residues. The V gene lost 4 bases and the J gene lost 0 bases, with 6 bases spanning the gap. The CDR3 loop is CASSSFLNTEAFF. As DNA, the CDR3 is TGTGCCAGCAGTTCATTTCTGAACACTGAAGCTTTCTTT.

The chain uses TRBV7-2 and TRBJ1-1, with D hard to call. Germline CDR1 is SGHTA and CDR2 is FQGNSA. The CDR3 loop spans 15 amino acids. Trimming took off 4 bases at V and 1 base at J, with 13 bases between the two ends. The CDR3: CASSSLSGTNTEAFF. The CDR3 DNA is TGTGCCAGCAGCTCCCTTTCGGGTACGAACACTGAAGCTTTCTTT.